One and the same sample provided the 14 T cell receptor beta chains below, sequenced in a study of blood T cells in healthy people across ages. Combining a sample-barcoded 5' primer with a J-beta primer mix, a second PCR ran for about 6 to 11 cycles. Via MiXCR, TCRdb re-called the 5' RACE reads, giving one row per CDR3 protein. Seen here are 700,000 to 950,000 distinct CDR3 sequences, roughly 60% observed once, and the top ten hold 22%. The sequenced sample consisted of blood. Receptor source: a man aged 30 to 45 in good health.

This clonotype was seen repeatedly, ten times or more. V usage is TRBV7-9 and J usage is TRBJ2-7; maybe TRBD1 (6 bases). This CDR3 comprises 14 residues. Trimming pared 5 bases from V and 1 base from J, leaving 12 bases between. CDR1 is SEHNR and CDR2 is FQNEAQ in the germline V gene (reference sequence). The CDR3 spells CASSPRDKSYEQYF. The CDR3 DNA sequence: TGTGCCAGCAGCCCTCGGGACAAATCCTACGAGCAGTACTTC.

The chain couples TRBV15 to TRBJ2-3; no reliable D call. CDR3 length equals 16 residues. Germline V CDR1 and CDR2: LNHNV, YYDKDF (reference sequence). V lost 1 base to trimming and J lost 4 bases, with 15 bases between them. The CDR3 is CATSRASELSSDTQYF. For the CDR3, the DNA is TGTGCCACCAGCAGAGCTTCAGAGCTCAGTTCAGATACGCAGTATTTT.

The V call is TRBV21-1, the J call TRBJ2-5; the table's TRBD1 call for D was not verified on the DNA. TRBV21-1 is classified as a pseudogene. CDR3 length: 15 residues. CDR3 in amino acids: CASSTPRVLGETQYF. The CDR3 region has the DNA TGTGCCAGCAGCACACCCCGGGTTCTAGGGGAGACCCAGTACTTC.

This clonotype has just a few counts. This chain links TRBV28 with TRBJ2-7; 8 bases line up with TRBD1. Germline CDR1 reads MDHEN; CDR2 reads SYDVKM. V shed 7 bases and J 7 bases; nucleotides not matched to a gene: 15. The CDR3 length is 15 residues. Written as DNA, the CDR3 is TGTGCCAGCACCCCACAGGGGGAAGTCTTTAAGGAGCAGTACTTC. Its protein is CASTPQGEVFKEQYF.

This sequence joins TRBV7-2 and TRBJ2-1; 8 nucleotides match TRBD1. The CDR3 consists of 14 residues. Trimming removed 4 bases from V and 4 bases from J; junction bases left unmatched: 3. CDR1 is SGHTA, CDR2 FQGNSA, per germline. CDR3 sequence: CASSSWTGYNEQFF. The CDR3 bases are TGTGCCAGCAGCTCCTGGACAGGGTACAATGAGCAGTTCTTC.

This chain links TRBV3-1 with TRBJ2-7; D is unresolved. The J call is in doubt because the DNA end fits TRBJ2-5 better. The V gene's germline CDR1 is LGHDT and CDR2 YNNKEL (reference sequence). The CDR3 is 14 residues long. The CDR3 is CASSQDSGRETQYF. The CDR3 region has the DNA TGTGCCAGCAGCCAAGATAGTGGACGAGAGACCCAGTACTTC.

The gene calls are TRBV12-3 or TRBV12-4 and TRBJ2-1; the D gene could be TRBD1 or TRBD2 (5 bases each). The J call may be mistaken, given a closer DNA end match to TRBJ2-7. The CDR3 spans 15 residues. CDR3 nucleotide sequence: TGTGCCAGCAGTTTAGCGGGACCCAAGGTTTCCGAGCAGTACTTC. It is translated as CASSLAGPKVSEQYF.

This chain connects TRBV10-3 to TRBJ1-2; D gene ambiguous. Per germline, CDR1 ENHRY and CDR2 SYGVKD. The CDR3 has 15 amino acids. Trimming cost V 6 bases and J 3 bases, with 17 bases left between them. CDR3 nucleotide sequence: TGTGCCATCAGCCCGATGTCCCTTTTGGACTATGGCTACACCTTC. Translating gives CAISPMSLLDYGYTF.

This clonotype was observed a few times. V is TRBV15 and J is TRBJ2-5; the match to TRBD1 covers 7 bases. Germline values: CDR1 LNHNV, CDR2 YYDKDF (reference sequence). The CDR3 is 16 residues long. Unmatched junction bases numbered 8, after V lost 2 bases and J lost 2 bases. The CDR3 DNA is TGTGCCACCAGCAGACGCACAGGGGCCCCTCAAGAGACCCAGTACTTC. It specifies CATSRRTGAPQETQYF.

The chain couples TRBV7-9 to TRBJ1-3, with a tentative D call TRBD1 (6 bases). V lost 3 bases and J lost 1, with 10 bases in between. The CDR3 runs to 15 residues. The germline CDR1 and CDR2 sequences are SEHNR and FQNEAQ (reference sequence). For the CDR3, the DNA is TGTGCCAGCAGCTTCCTGACAGGATCTGGAAACACCATATATTTT. Translating gives CASSFLTGSGNTIYF.

In its sample, this clonotype was seen once. The chain combines TRBV2 with TRBJ1-1, with D perhaps matching TRBD1 (6 bases). Per germline, CDR1 SNHLY and CDR2 FYNNEI. V was cut by 11 bases and J by 1 base, with 8 bases left in between. CDR3 length: 11 amino acids. CDR3 in DNA: TGTGCCGGGGGACAGAACACTGAAGCTTTCTTT. As protein: CAGGQNTEAFF.

The chain employs TRBV6-5 and TRBJ1-2; D gene unclear. The CDR3 spans 13 residues. The ends were cut back, 8 bases at V and 3 bases at J, with 13 bases in the middle. Germline V gene lookup returns CDR1 MNHEY and CDR2 SVGAGI. The CDR3, as DNA: TGTGCCAGCCAAGGTGGGCAATACTATGGCTACACCTTC. Residues: CASQGGQYYGYTF.

This sequence joins TRBV5-1 and TRBJ2-5, with 9 bases fitting TRBD2. The V gene end was trimmed by 0 bases and the J gene end by 11 bases; junction bases not matched to a gene: 17. Germline V lookup: CDR1 SGHRS, CDR2 YFSETQ. This CDR3 contains 17 residues. CDR3: CASSLAPGSSGTNEQYF. CDR3 nucleotide sequence: TGCGCCAGCAGCTTGGCCCCCGGCTCTAGCGGGACCAATGAGCAGTACTTC.

The rearrangement joins TRBV9 to TRBJ2-1; D is unclear. Germline CDR1 SGDLS, CDR2 YYNGEE. The CDR3 totals 14 residues. Trimming shortened V by 3 bases and J by 0 bases, and 7 bases separated the two germline ends. The CDR3 region is CASSGVNSYNEQFF. The CDR3 DNA reads as TGTGCCAGCAGCGGAGTTAACTCCTACAATGAGCAGTTCTTC.